Listed below are T cell receptor beta chains from one sample, sequenced in a study of T cells in localized non-small cell lung cancer. The assay was immunoSEQ multiplex PCR, and TCRdb's table has in-frame clones only and misses some. The repertoire consists of around 15,000 clones, with 75% to 90% occurring once and the leading ten covering roughly 4%. Source: peripheral blood, taken before any cancer treatment. The source is a woman aged 40 to 75 with stage I lung adenocarcinoma. The CDR3 runs from the conserved cysteine through the conserved F or W. D genes are given only for firm matches. Clone sizes are given selectively: once, few, many, or a class where the clone is expanded.

D gene,J gene,clone size,V gene,CDR3 DNA,CDR3 protein
.,TRBJ1-1,.,TRBV19,TGTGCCAGTACCGGTCCCACGACAGTGTGGTTTACGGAAGCTTTCTTT,CASTGPTTVWFTEAFF
TRBD1,TRBJ1-3,.,TRBV11-3,TGTGCCAGCAGCCTCAGGGGGACTACAACTGGAAACACCATATATTTT,CASSLRGTTTGNTIYF
.,TRBJ2-5,.,TRBV4-3,TGCGCCAGCAGCCAAGTAAGGGGCAGGACCATACAAGAGACCCAGTACTTC,CASSQVRGRTIQETQYF
TRBD1,TRBJ1-3,once,TRBV5-4,TGTGCCAGCAAGGACGGGACAGACTCTGGAAACACCATATATTTT,CASKDGTDSGNTIYF
.,TRBJ1-1,.,TRBV29-1,TGCAGCGTTGGGGAAGGGGCTTCTGGAGCTTTCTTT,CSVGEGASGAFF
TRBD1,TRBJ1-2,.,TRBV7-2,TGTGCCAGCAGCTTAGGGTTGGGGCAGGGACAGGCTCGGGGCTACACCTTC,CASSLGLGQGQARGYTF
.,TRBJ1-1,.,TRBV30,TGTGCCTACACAGGGAGAGGTGGAAGAGACACTGAAGCTTTCTTT,CAYTGRGGRDTEAFF
.,TRBJ1-1,.,TRBV6-4,TGTGCCAGCAGTCCCGGGGGGGTAAACACTGAAGCTTTCTTT,CASSPGGVNTEAFF
.,TRBJ2-7,.,TRBV4-1,TGCGCCAGCAGCCAAGGCCTAAGCTACGAGCAGTACTTC,CASSQGLSYEQYF
.,TRBJ2-6,.,TRBV2,TGTGCCAGCAGTAAGGAAGCCATCCGCTCTGGGGCCAACGTCCTGACTTTC,CASSKEAIRSGANVLTF
TRBD1,TRBJ2-4,.,TRBV6-5,TGTGCCAGCAGTCGAACAGGGGGCAAGGAGGACATTCAGTACTTC,CASSRTGGKEDIQYF
.,TRBJ1-1,.,TRBV5-1,TGCGCCAGCAGCTTGCTTAGGGCGCGTATGAACACTGAAGCTTTCTTT,CASSLLRARMNTEAFF
TRBD1,TRBJ1-6,.,TRBV7-6,TGTGCCAGCAGCTTAGGGGGACAGGGGCGAAAAAATTCACCCCTCCACTTT,CASSLGGQGRKNSPLHF
.,TRBJ1-4,.,TRBV7-6,TGTGCCAGCAGCTTAGGGACAGCAACTAATGAAAAGCTGTTTTTT,CASSLGTATNEKLFF